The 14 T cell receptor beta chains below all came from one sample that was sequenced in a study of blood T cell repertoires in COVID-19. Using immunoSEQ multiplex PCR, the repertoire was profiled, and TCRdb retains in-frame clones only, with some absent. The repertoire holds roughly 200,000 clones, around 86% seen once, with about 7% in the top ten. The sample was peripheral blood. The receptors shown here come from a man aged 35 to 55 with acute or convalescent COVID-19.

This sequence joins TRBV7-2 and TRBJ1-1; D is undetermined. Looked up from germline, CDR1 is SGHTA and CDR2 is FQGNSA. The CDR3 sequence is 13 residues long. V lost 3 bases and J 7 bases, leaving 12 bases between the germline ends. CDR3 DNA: TGTGCCAGCAGCTTGGATGGTTACAGTGAAGCTTTCTTT. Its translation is CASSLDGYSEAFF.

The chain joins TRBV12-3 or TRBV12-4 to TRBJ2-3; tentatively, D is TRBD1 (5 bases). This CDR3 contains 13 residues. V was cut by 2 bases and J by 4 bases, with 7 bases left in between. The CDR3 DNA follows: TGTGCCAGCAGTTTAAAAGGGGCAGATACGCAGTATTTT. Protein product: CASSLKGADTQYF.

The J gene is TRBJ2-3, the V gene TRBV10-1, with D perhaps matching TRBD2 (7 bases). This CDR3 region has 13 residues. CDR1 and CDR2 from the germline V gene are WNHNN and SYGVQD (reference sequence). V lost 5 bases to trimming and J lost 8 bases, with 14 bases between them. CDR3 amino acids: CASSPGGDGTQYF. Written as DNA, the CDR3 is TGCGCCAGCAGTCCGGGGGGCGACGGTACGCAGTATTTT.

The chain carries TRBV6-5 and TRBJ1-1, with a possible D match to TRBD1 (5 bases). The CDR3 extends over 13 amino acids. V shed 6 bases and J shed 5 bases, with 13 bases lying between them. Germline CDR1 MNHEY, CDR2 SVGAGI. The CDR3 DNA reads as TGTGCCAGCAGCTTTTTCCAGGGAACTGAAGCTTTCTTT. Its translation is CASSFFQGTEAFF.

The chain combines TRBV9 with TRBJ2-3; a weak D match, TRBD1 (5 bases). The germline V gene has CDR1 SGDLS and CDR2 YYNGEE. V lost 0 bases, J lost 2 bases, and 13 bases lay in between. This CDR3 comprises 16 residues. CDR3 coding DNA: TGTGCCAGCAGCGTAGGTGTAGGGGCCATCACAGATACGCAGTATTTT. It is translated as CASSVGVGAITDTQYF.

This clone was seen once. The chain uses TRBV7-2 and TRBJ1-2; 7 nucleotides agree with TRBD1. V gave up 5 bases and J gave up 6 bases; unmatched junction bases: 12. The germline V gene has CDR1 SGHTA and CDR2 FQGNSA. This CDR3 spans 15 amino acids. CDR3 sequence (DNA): TGTGCCAGCAGCCCGAGCGCGACAGGGTTGGATGGCTACACCTTC. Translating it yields CASSPSATGLDGYTF.

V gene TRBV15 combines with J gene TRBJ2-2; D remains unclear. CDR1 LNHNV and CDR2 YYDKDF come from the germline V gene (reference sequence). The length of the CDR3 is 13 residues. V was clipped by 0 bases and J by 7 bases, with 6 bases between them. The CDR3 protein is CATSRDRDGELFF. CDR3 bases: TGTGCCACCAGCAGAGATCGCGACGGGGAGCTGTTTTTT.

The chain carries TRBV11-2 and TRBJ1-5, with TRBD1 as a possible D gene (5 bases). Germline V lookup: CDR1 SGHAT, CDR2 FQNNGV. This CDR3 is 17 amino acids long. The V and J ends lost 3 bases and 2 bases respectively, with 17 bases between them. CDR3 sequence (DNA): TGTGCCAGCAGCTTGAGTCAGGGTAGTCGGGGCAATCAGCCCCAGCATTTT. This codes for CASSLSQGSRGNQPQHF. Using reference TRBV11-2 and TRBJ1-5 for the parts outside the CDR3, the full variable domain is EAGVAQSPRYKIIEKRQSVAFWCNPISGHATLYWYQQILGQGPKLLIQFQNNGVVDDSQLPKDRFSAERLKGVDSTLKIQPAKLEDSAVYLCASSLSQGSRGNQPQHFGDGTRLSIL.

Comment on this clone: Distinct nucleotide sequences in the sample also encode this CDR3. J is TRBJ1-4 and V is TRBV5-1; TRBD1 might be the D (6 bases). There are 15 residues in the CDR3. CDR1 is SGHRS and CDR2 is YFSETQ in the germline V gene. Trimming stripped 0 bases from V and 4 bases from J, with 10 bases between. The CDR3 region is CASSLAGQRNEKLFF. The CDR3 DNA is TGCGCCAGCAGCTTGGCCGGACAGCGTAATGAAAAACTGTTTTTT.

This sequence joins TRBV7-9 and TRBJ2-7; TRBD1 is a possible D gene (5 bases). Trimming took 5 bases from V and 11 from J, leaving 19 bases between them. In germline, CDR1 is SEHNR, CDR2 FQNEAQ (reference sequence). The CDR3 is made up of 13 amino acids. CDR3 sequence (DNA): TGTGCCAGCAGCCCCCTGGCCGACAGACAAGAGTACTTC. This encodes CASSPLADRQEYF.

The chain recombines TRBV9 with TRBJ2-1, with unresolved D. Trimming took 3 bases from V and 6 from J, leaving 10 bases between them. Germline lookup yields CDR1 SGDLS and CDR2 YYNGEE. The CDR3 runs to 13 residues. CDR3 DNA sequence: TGTGCCAGCAGCGAAACAAACAGCAATGAGCAGTTCTTC. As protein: CASSETNSNEQFF.

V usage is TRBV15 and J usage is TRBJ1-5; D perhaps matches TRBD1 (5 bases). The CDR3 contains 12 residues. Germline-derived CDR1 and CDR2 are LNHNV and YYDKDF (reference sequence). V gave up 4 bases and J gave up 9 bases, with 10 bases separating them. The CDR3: CATSTRGGPQHF. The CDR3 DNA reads TGTGCCACCAGCACCCGGGGGGGGCCCCAGCATTTT.

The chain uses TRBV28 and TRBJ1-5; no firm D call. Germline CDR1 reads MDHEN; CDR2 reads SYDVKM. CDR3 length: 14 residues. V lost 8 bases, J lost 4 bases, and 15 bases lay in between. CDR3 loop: CASYQRRGNQPQHF. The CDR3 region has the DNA TGTGCCAGCTACCAGAGGCGAGGGAATCAGCCCCAGCATTTT.

CDR3 amino acids: CASSEGTPAYEQYF. In DNA, the CDR3 is TGCGCCAGCAGCGAAGGGACACCAGCCTACGAGCAGTACTTC. The chain recombines TRBV5-1 with TRBJ2-7, with a possible D match to TRBD1 (6 bases). CDR1 SGHRS and CDR2 YFSETQ come from the germline V gene. Trimming cost V 4 bases and J 2 bases, with 13 bases left between them. CDR3 length: 14 amino acids.